The 25 T cell receptor beta chains in this list originate from one sample, sequenced in a study of shared clonotypes between healthy human individuals. Assay used: immunoSEQ multiplex PCR; TCRdb lists only in-frame clones, some missing. The sample gives more than 1 million clones, about 80% of which show up once; about 0.52% is in the top ten. Source material: memory CD4+ T cells from PBMCs. The subset here: CD45RA-negative fraction. The receptors shown here come from a young man in good health. Some clones in this sample may be carry-over from other donors' samples.

The J gene is TRBJ2-7, the V gene TRBV6-5; D uncertain. This CDR3 region has 13 residues. Looked up from germline, CDR1 is MNHEY and CDR2 is SVGAGI. V was cut by 0 bases and J by 2 bases, with 5 bases left in between. CDR3 region: CASSYSEPYEQYF. CDR3 nucleotides: TGTGCCAGCAGTTACTCTGAGCCCTACGAGCAGTACTTC.

V is TRBV4-2 and J is TRBJ2-1; 7 nucleotides agree with TRBD1. V lost 3 bases and J lost 2; bases outside the gene matches: 7. This CDR3 is built from 16 residues. Germline V gene data show CDR1 as LGHNA and CDR2 as YNFKEQ. The CDR3 coding sequence is TGTGCCAGCAGCCAGGTCGGGACAGACCCCTACAATGAGCAGTTCTTC. It is translated as CASSQVGTDPYNEQFF.

The chain recombines TRBV6-1 with TRBJ2-5, with D possibly called TRBD1 or TRBD2 (5 bases each). This CDR3 region has 13 residues. CDR1 and CDR2 (germline): MNHNS, SASEGT. V was trimmed by 3 bases and J by 7 bases, leaving 12 bases between them. CDR3 in amino acids: CASSDRERVTQYF. CDR3 nucleotides: TGTGCCAGCAGTGACAGGGAGAGGGTGACCCAGTACTTC.

In this sample, this clone turned up once. The CDR3 sequence: CASSPGTFQETQYF. DNA for the CDR3: TGTGCCAGCAGCCCCGGGACTTTTCAAGAGACCCAGTACTTC. The genes are TRBV7-8 and TRBJ2-5; maybe TRBD2 (6 bases). The CDR3 is 14 residues long. V lost 5 bases, J lost 2 bases, and 12 bases lay in between. The germline CDR1 and CDR2 sequences are SGHVS and FQNEAQ.

The V gene is TRBV25-1, the J gene TRBJ1-1; no reliable D call. Germline CDR1 is MGHDK and CDR2 is SYGVNS. The CDR3 spans 15 residues. Between the trimmed V and J ends, which lost 1 base and 4 bases, there was a span of 13 bases. The CDR3 region is CASSEFSGGSTEAFF. The CDR3 nucleotides are TGTGCCAGCAGTGAATTCTCTGGAGGGAGCACTGAAGCTTTCTTT.

V is TRBV2 and J is TRBJ1-2; tentative D call: TRBD1 (5 bases). Looked up from germline, CDR1 is SNHLY and CDR2 is FYNNEI. Trimming shortened V by 5 bases and J by 6 bases, and 10 bases separated the two germline ends. The CDR3 is 12 amino acids. DNA of the CDR3: TGTGCCAGCAGTACGAGGGGAGATGGCTACACCTTC. As protein: CASSTRGDGYTF.

The V and J genes are TRBV11-2 and TRBJ2-2; 7 nucleotides agree with TRBD2. The CDR3 runs to 15 residues. The germline V gene has CDR1 SGHAT and CDR2 FQNNGV. J was trimmed by 1 base and V by 6 bases; bases with no gene match: 5. The CDR3 DNA is TGTGCCAGCAGATCTGGGAGGGGGAACACCGGGGAGCTGTTTTTT. Translation: CASRSGRGNTGELFF.

The chain employs TRBV7-2 and TRBJ1-1, with a possible D match to TRBD1 (6 bases). The CDR3 sequence is 15 residues long. Trimming left V 2 bases short and J 4 bases short, with 14 bases between. The germline gives CDR1 SGHTA, CDR2 FQGNSA. This CDR3 is CASSLYWGAGTEAFF. DNA of the CDR3: TGTGCCAGCAGCTTATATTGGGGGGCTGGCACTGAAGCTTTCTTT.

Only one count was recorded for this clone. V and J are TRBV19 and TRBJ1-3; D is unclear. The CDR3 is 12 residues long. Germline assignment: CDR1 LNHDA and CDR2 SQIVND (reference sequence). The ends were cut back, 3 bases at V and 0 bases at J, with 0 bases in the middle. The CDR3 sequence is CASSISGNTIYF. DNA of the CDR3: TGTGCCAGTAGTATCTCTGGAAACACCATATATTTT.

The chain couples TRBV7-8 to TRBJ2-5; D might be TRBD1 (5 bases). V shed 1 base and J shed 5 bases, with 14 bases lying between them. The CDR3 is made up of 15 amino acids. Germline V gene lookup returns CDR1 SGHVS and CDR2 FQNEAQ. The chain's CDR3 is CASSLGAGPRETQYF. The CDR3 DNA reads TGTGCCAGCAGCTTAGGGGCAGGGCCCAGGGAGACCCAGTACTTC. Full variable domain (remainder filled in from reference TRBV7-8 and TRBJ2-5): GAGVSQSPRYKVAKRGQDVALRCDPISGHVSLFWYQQALGQGPEFLTYFQNEAQLDKSGLPSDRFFAERPEGSVSTLKIQRTQQEDSAVYLCASSLGAGPRETQYFGPGTRLLVL.

The rearrangement links TRBV6-5 to TRBJ1-1, with 7 bases aligning to TRBD1. V lost 5 bases, J lost 4 bases, and 4 bases stayed unmatched. This CDR3 is 13 amino acids long. Germline CDR1 MNHEY, CDR2 SVGAGI. The DNA for the CDR3 is TGTGCCAGCAGTGATTGGACAGGCACTGAAGCTTTCTTT. Its protein product is CASSDWTGTEAFF.

The chain uses TRBV28 and TRBJ2-7; 9 bases line up with TRBD1. From germline, CDR1 is MDHEN and CDR2 SYDVKM. The CDR3 runs 16 residues. Trimming cost V 4 bases and J 4 bases; bases outside gene matches: 11. The DNA for the CDR3 is TGTGCCAGCAGTTCCCCGGGACAGGGACCCCTTTACGAGCAGTACTTC. Its translation is CASSSPGQGPLYEQYF.

The CDR3 sequence: CASSGELFHEQFF. In nucleotides, the CDR3 is TGTGCCAGCAGTGGGGAACTATTCCATGAGCAGTTCTTC. The chain links TRBV6-1 to TRBJ2-1, with no clear D. CDR1 and CDR2 (germline): MNHNS, SASEGT. V was clipped by 4 bases and J by 8 bases, with 12 bases between them. This CDR3 contains 13 residues.

The chain couples TRBV5-4 to TRBJ2-1; 7 bases align to TRBD2. Losses at the gene ends were 2 bases for V and 9 bases for J; bases not matched to a gene: 17. Germline CDR1 SGHNT, CDR2 YYREEE (reference sequence). This CDR3 spans 17 amino acids. CDR3 sequence: CASSFTRGLVRASEQFF. CDR3 nucleotides: TGTGCCAGCAGCTTCACCCGCGGACTAGTGCGGGCCAGTGAGCAGTTCTTC.

The chain joins TRBV25-1 to TRBJ1-4; D uncertain. The CDR3 loop spans 13 amino acids. The V gene's germline CDR1 is MGHDK and CDR2 SYGVNS. Trimming shortened V by 6 bases and J by 3 bases, and 8 bases separated the two germline ends. The CDR3 is CASSRGPNEKLFF. CDR3 sequence (DNA): TGTGCCAGCAGCCGGGGTCCTAATGAAAAACTGTTTTTT.

This clone was picked up a small number of times. The gene calls are TRBV27 and TRBJ1-1; D is possibly TRBD1 (6 bases). Germline V CDR1 and CDR2: MNHEY, SMNVEV (reference sequence). The CDR3 totals 14 residues. V lost 5 bases and J 5 bases, leaving 15 bases between the germline ends. The CDR3 loop is CASSAGKGGTEAFF. The CDR3 DNA follows: TGTGCCAGCAGTGCGGGAAAAGGGGGGACTGAAGCTTTCTTT.

The chain employs TRBV10-3 and TRBJ2-3; a weak D match, TRBD2 (6 bases). Per germline, CDR1 ENHRY and CDR2 SYGVKD. The CDR3 has 14 amino acids. The ends were cut back, 6 bases at V and 5 bases at J, with 15 bases in the middle. CDR3 coding DNA: TGTGCCATCAGGGGGACTCCTGGGGAAGATACGCAGTATTTT. Its protein product is CAIRGTPGEDTQYF.

This chain connects TRBV19 to TRBJ1-1; TRBD1 agrees at 7 bases. CDR1 LNHDA and CDR2 SQIVND come from the germline V gene (reference sequence). V lost 5 bases, J lost 4 bases, and 4 bases stayed unmatched. The CDR3 runs to 13 residues. The CDR3 is CASSVTGVTEAFF. In DNA, the CDR3 is TGTGCCAGTAGTGTCACAGGGGTCACTGAAGCTTTCTTT.

This clone appeared once. Other DNA sequences in the sample encode the same CDR3. The rearrangement uses TRBV5-1 and TRBJ2-3, with 11 bases matching TRBD2. Germline loops: CDR1 SGHRS, CDR2 YFSETQ. The length of the CDR3 is 16 residues. The J segment lost 2 bases and the V segment lost 4 bases, leaving 6 bases of the junction unmatched. CDR3: CASSPGTSGYTDTQYF. Written as DNA, the CDR3 is TGCGCCAGCAGCCCCGGGACTAGCGGATACACAGATACGCAGTATTTT.

In its sample, this clone was seen a few times. The chain is built from TRBV15 and TRBJ1-2, with 10 positions matching TRBD1. V gave up 9 bases and J gave up 2 bases; unmatched junction bases: 9. CDR1 is LNHNV, CDR2 YYDKDF, per germline (reference sequence). The CDR3 spans 15 residues. The CDR3 DNA reads TGTGCCACGGCTGCCGAGGACAGGGGGAACTATGGCTACACCTTC. It yields the protein CATAAEDRGNYGYTF.

CDR3 amino acids: CASSFRAGHGYTF. In DNA, the CDR3 is TGTGCCAGCAGTTTCCGGGCAGGGCATGGCTACACCTTC. The rearrangement joins TRBV27 to TRBJ1-2; weak D call: TRBD1 (5 bases). The CDR3 is made up of 13 amino acids. V was trimmed by 3 bases and J by 6 bases, leaving 11 bases between them. Germline V gene data show CDR1 as MNHEY and CDR2 as SMNVEV (reference sequence).

The gene calls are TRBV28 and TRBJ2-7; D is unresolved. The V end lost 6 bases, the J end lost 2 bases, and 8 bases lay between the germline ends. The CDR3 is 12 residues long. Germline V gene sequence: CDR1 MDHEN, CDR2 SYDVKM. The CDR3 is CASRSPPYEQYF. CDR3 in DNA: TGTGCCAGCAGGTCCCCTCCCTACGAGCAGTACTTC.

This clone came up once. The chain combines TRBV15 with TRBJ2-7; possibly TRBD1 for D (6 bases). V shed 0 bases and J shed 3 bases, with 24 bases lying between them. The CDR3 is made up of 19 amino acids. CDR1 is LNHNV and CDR2 is YYDKDF in the germline V gene (reference sequence). Written as DNA, the CDR3 is TGTGCCACCAGCAGAGATAGGTCGAGTGGACAGACCCCTTTCTACGAGCAGTACTTC. Its translation: CATSRDRSSGQTPFYEQYF.

This clone was seen only a few times. This sequence joins TRBV19 and TRBJ2-7; D unclear. CDR1 is LNHDA and CDR2 is SQIVND in the germline V gene (reference sequence). The CDR3 runs 17 residues. V lost 1 base, J lost 1 base, and 17 bases lay in between. The CDR3 DNA sequence: TGTGCCAGTAGTATAGTCGGAGCGTCCGTAGGGTCCTACGAGCAGTACTTC. Translating gives CASSIVGASVGSYEQYF.

The chain uses TRBV28 and TRBJ2-5, with D perhaps TRBD1 or TRBD2 (6 bases each). The CDR3 length is 14 residues. Trimming shortened V by 7 bases and J by 2 bases, and 14 bases separated the two germline ends. Per germline, CDR1 MDHEN and CDR2 SYDVKM. In nucleotides, the CDR3 is TGTGCCAGCAAAGAGGCGGGGACACAAGAGACCCAGTACTTC. This sequence encodes CASKEAGTQETQYF.